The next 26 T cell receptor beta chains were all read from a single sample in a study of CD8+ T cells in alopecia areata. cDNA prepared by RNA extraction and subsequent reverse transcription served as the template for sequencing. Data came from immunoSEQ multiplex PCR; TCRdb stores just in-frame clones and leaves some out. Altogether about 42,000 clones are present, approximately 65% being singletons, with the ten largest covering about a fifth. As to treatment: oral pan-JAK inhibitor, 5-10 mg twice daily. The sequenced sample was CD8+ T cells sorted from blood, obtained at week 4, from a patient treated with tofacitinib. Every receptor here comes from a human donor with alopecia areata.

In nucleotides, the CDR3 is TGTGCCTCAGGACCCATTACAGGGGGAAATGGCTACACCTTC. Translated: CASGPITGGNGYTF. The chain uses TRBV30 and TRBJ1-2; 8 bases are shared with TRBD1. CDR1 is GTSNPN and CDR2 is SVGIG in the germline V gene (reference sequence). After removal of 7 bases from V and 6 bases from J, the junction contained 13 bases not matched to a gene. The CDR3 loop spans 14 amino acids. The whole variable domain, remainder taken from reference TRBV30 and TRBJ1-2, is SQTIHQWPATLVQPVGSPLSLECTVEGTSNPNLYWYRQAAGRGLQLLFYSVGIGQISSEVPQNLSASRPQDRQFILSSKKLLLSDSGFYLCASGPITGGNGYTFGSGTRLTVV.

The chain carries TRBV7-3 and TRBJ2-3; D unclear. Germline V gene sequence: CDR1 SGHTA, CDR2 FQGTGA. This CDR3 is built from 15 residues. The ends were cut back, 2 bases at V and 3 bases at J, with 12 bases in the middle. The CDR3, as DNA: TGTGCCAGCAGCTTAGGTACTTATTCAACAGATACGCAGTATTTT. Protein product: CASSLGTYSTDTQYF.

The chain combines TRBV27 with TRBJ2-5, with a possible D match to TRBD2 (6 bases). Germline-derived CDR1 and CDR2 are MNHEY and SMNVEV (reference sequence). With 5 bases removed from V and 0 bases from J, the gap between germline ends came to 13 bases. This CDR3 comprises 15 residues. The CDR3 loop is CASSKEIADQETQYF. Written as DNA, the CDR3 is TGTGCCAGCAGTAAAGAAATAGCGGACCAAGAGACCCAGTACTTC.

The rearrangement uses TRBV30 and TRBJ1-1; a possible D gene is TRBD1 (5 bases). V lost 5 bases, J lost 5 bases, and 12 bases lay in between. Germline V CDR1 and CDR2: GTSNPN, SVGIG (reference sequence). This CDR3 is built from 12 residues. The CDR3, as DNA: TGTGCCTGGCGGGCGGGGGAGACTGAAGCTTTCTTT. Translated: CAWRAGETEAFF.

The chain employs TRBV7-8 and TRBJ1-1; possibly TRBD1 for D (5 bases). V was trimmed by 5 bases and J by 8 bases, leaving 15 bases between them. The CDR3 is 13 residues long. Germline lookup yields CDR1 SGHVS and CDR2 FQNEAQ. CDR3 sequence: CASSLGTVAEAFF. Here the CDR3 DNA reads TGTGCCAGCAGCCTGGGGACCGTAGCCGAAGCTTTCTTT.

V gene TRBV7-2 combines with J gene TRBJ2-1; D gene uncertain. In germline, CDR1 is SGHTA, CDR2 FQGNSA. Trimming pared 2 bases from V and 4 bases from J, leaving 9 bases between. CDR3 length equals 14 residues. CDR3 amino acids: CASSLTGPYNEQFF. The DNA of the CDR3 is TGTGCCAGCAGCTTAACCGGGCCATACAATGAGCAGTTCTTC.

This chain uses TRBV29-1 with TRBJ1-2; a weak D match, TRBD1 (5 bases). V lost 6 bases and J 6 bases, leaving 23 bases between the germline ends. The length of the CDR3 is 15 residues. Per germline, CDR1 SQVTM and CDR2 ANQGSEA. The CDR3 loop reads CSVHLTQARINGYTF. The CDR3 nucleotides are TGCAGCGTACACCTCACACAGGCGAGGATCAATGGCTACACCTTC.

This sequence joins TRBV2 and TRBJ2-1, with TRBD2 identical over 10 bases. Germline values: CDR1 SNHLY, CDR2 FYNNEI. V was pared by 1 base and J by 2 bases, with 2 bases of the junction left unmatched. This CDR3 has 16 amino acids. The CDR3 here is CASSEGLAGAYNEQFF. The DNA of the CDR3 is TGTGCCAGCAGTGAAGGGCTAGCGGGGGCCTACAATGAGCAGTTCTTC. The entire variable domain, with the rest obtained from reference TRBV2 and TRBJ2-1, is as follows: EPEVTQTPSHQVTQMGQEVILRCVPISNHLYFYWYRQILGQKVEFLVSFYNNEISEKSEIFDDQFSVERPDGSNFTLKIRSTKLEDSAMYFCASSEGLAGAYNEQFFGPGTRLTVL.

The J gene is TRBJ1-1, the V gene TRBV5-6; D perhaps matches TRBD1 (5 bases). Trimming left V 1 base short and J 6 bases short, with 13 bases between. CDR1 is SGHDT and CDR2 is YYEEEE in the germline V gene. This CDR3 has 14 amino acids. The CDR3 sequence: CASSLQGLIPEAFF. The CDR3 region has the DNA TGTGCCAGCAGCTTGCAGGGACTGATCCCTGAAGCTTTCTTT.

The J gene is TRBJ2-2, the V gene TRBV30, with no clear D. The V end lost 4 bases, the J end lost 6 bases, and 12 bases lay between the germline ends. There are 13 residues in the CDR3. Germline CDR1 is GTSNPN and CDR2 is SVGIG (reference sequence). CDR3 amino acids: CAWTPASAGELFF. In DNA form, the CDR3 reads TGTGCCTGGACGCCCGCGAGCGCCGGGGAGCTGTTTTTT.

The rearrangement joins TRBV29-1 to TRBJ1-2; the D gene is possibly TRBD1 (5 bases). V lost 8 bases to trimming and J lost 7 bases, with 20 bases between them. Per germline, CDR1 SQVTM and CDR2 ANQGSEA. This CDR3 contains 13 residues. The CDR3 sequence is CSTEALGDRGYTF. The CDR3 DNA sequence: TGCAGCACCGAGGCGTTGGGGGATCGTGGCTACACCTTC.

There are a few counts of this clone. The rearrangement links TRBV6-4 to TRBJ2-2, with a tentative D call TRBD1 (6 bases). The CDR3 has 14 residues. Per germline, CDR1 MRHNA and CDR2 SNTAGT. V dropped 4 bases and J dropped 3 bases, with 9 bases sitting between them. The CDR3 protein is CASSGGPDTGELFF. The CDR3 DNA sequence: TGTGCCAGCAGTGGGGGGCCGGACACCGGGGAGCTGTTTTTT.

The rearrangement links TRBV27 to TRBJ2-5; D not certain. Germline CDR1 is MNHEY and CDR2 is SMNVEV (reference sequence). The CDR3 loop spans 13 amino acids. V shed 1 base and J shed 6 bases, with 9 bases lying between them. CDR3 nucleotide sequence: TGTGCCAGCAGTTTATGGGGTGGAAAGACCCAGTACTTC. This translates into CASSLWGGKTQYF.

The DNA of the CDR3 is TGTGCCAGCAACCAAGGGGGGGGGCCCCCAGGAGATACGCAGTATTTT. It encodes CASNQGGGPPGDTQYF. V and J are TRBV27 and TRBJ2-3; tentatively, D is TRBD2 (7 bases). Germline V lookup: CDR1 MNHEY, CDR2 SMNVEV (reference sequence). This CDR3 is 16 amino acids long. Trimming stripped 7 bases from V and 5 bases from J, with 22 bases between.

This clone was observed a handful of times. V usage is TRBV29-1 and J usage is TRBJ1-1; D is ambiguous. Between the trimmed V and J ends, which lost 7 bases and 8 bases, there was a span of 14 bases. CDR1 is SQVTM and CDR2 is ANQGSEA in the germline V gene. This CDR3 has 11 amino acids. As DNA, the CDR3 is TGCAGCGCTAAGACGGACTACGAAGCTTTCTTT. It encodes CSAKTDYEAFF. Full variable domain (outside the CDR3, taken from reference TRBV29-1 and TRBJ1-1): SAVISQKPSRDICQRGTSLTIQCQVDSQVTMMFWYRQQPGQSLTLIATANQGSEATYESGFVIDKFPISRPNLTFSTLTVSNMSPEDSSIYLCSAKTDYEAFFGQGTRLTVV.

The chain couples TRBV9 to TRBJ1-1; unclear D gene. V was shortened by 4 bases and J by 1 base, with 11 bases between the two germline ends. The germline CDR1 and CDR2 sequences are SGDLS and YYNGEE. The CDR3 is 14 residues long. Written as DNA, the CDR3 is TGTGCCAGCAGCCCTCATCCGGGGAACACTGAAGCTTTCTTT. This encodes CASSPHPGNTEAFF.

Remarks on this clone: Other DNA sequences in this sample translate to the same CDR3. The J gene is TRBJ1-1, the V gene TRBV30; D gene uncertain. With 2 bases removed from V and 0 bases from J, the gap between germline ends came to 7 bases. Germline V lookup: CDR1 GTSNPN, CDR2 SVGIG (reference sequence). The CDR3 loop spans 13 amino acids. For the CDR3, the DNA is TGTGCCTGGAGTCCAGGAATGAACACTGAAGCTTTCTTT. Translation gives CAWSPGMNTEAFF.

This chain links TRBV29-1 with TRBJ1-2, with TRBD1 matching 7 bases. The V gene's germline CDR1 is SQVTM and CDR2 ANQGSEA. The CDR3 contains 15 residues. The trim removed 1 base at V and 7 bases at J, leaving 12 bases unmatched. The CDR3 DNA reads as TGCAGCGTTGAAGGAGAGACAGGGCAGGATCGTGGCTACACCTTC. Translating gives CSVEGETGQDRGYTF.

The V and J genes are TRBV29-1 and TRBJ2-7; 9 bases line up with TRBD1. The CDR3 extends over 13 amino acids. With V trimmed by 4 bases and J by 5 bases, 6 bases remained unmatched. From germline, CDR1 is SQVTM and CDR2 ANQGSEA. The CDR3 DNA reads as TGCAGCGTTGTACAGGGGGCGTCCGACGAGCAGTACTTC. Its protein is CSVVQGASDEQYF.

The CDR3 sequence: CASSPSGGPGDTQYF. CDR3 sequence (DNA): TGTGCCAGCAGCCCTAGCGGGGGCCCGGGGGATACGCAGTATTTT. The chain carries TRBV7-3 and TRBJ2-3; 10 bases line up with TRBD2. With 5 bases clipped from V and 6 bases from J, the junction kept 8 bases outside the gene matches. This CDR3 has 15 residues. Per the germline V gene, CDR1 is SGHTA and CDR2 is FQGTGA.

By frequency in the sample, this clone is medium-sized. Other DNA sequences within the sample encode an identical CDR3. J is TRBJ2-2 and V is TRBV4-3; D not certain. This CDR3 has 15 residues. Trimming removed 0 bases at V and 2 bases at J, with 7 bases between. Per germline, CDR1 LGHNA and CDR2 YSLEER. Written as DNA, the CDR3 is TGCGCCAGCAGCCAAGATCGGCAAAACACCGGGGAGCTGTTTTTT. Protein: CASSQDRQNTGELFF.

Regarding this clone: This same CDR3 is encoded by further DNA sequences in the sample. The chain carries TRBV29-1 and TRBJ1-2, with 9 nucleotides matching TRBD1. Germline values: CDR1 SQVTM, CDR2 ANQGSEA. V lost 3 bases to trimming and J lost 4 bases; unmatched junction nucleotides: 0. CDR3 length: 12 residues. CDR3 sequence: CSVETGGYGYTF. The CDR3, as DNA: TGCAGCGTTGAGACAGGGGGCTATGGCTACACCTTC.

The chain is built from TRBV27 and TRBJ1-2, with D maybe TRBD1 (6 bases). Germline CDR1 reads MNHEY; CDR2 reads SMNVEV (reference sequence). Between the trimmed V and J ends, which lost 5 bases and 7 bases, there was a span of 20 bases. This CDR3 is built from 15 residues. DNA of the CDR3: TGTGCCAGCAGTCCTCTCCGGGACACCGGGTCTGGCTACACCTTC. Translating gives CASSPLRDTGSGYTF.

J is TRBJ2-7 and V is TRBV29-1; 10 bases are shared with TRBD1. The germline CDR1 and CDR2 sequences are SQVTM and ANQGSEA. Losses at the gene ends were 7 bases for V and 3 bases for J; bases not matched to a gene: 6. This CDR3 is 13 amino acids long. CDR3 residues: CSAGGDRGYEQYF. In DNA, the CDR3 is TGCAGCGCTGGGGGGGACAGGGGCTACGAGCAGTACTTC.

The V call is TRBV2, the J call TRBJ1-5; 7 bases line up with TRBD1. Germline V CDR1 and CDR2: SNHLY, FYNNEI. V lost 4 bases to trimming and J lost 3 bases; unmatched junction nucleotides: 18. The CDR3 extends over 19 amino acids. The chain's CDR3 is CASSASFQGEGSYNQPQHF. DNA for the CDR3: TGTGCCAGCAGTGCCTCGTTTCAGGGGGAGGGTAGCTACAATCAGCCCCAGCATTTT. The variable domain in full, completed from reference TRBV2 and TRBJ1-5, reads EPEVTQTPSHQVTQMGQEVILRCVPISNHLYFYWYRQILGQKVEFLVSFYNNEISEKSEIFDDQFSVERPDGSNFTLKIRSTKLEDSAMYFCASSASFQGEGSYNQPQHFGDGTRLSIL.

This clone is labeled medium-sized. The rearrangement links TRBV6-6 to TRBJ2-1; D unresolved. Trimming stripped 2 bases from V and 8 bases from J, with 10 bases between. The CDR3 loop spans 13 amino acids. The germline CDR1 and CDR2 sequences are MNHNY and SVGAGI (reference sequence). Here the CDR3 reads CASSYLAGHEQFF. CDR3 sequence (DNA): TGTGCCAGCAGTTACCTGGCCGGCCATGAGCAGTTCTTC.